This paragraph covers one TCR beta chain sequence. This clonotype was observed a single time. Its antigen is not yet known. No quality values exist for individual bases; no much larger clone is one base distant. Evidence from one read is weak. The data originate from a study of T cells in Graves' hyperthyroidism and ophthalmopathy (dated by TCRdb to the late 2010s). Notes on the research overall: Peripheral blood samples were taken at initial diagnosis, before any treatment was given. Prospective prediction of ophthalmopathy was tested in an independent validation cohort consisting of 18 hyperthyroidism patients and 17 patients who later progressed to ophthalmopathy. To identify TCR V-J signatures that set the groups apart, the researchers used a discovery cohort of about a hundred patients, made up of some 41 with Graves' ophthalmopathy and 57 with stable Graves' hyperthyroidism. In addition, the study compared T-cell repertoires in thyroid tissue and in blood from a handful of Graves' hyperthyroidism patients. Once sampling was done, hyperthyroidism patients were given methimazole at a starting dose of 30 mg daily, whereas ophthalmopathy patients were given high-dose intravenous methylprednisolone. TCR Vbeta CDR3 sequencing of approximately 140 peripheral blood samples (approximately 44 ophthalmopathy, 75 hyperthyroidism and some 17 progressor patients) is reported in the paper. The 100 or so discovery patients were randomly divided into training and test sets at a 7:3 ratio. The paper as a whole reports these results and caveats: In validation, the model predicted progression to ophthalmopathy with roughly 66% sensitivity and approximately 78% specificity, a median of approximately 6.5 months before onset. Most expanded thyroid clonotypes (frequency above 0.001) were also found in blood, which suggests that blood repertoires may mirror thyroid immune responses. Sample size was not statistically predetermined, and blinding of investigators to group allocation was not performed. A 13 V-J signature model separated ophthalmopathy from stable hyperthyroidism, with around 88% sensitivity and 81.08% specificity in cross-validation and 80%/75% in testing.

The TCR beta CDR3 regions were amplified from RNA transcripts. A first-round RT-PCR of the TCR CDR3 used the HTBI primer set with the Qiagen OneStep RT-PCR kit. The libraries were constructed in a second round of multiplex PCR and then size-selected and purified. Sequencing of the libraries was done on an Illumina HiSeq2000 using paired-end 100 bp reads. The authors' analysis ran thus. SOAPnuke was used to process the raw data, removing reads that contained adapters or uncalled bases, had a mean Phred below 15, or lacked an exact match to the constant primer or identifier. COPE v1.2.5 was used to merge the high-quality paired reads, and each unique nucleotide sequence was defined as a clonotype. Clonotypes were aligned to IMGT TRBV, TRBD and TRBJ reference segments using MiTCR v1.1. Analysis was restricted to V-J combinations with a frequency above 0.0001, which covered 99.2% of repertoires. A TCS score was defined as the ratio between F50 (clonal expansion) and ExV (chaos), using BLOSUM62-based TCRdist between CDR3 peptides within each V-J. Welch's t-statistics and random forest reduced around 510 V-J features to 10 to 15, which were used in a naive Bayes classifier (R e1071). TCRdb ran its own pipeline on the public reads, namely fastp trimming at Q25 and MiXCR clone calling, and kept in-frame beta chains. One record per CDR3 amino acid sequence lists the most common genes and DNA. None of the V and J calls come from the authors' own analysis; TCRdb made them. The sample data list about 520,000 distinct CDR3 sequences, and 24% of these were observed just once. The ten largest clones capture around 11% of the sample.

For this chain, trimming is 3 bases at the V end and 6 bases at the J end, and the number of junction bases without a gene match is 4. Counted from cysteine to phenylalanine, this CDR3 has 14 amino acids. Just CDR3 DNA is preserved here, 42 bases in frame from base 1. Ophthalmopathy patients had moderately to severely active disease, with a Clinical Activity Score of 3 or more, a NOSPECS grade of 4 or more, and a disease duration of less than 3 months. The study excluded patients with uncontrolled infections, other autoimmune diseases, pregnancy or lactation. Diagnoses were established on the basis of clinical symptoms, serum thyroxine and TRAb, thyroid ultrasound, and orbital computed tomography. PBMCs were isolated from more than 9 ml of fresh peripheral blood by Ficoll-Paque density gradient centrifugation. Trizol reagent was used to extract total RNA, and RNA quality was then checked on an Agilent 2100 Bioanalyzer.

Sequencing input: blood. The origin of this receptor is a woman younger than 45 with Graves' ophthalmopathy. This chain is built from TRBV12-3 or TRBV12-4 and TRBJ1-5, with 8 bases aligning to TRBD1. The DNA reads TGTGCCAGCAGTTTTCAGGGGGCTGCTCAGCCCCAGCATTTT. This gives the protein CASSFQGAAQPQHF.